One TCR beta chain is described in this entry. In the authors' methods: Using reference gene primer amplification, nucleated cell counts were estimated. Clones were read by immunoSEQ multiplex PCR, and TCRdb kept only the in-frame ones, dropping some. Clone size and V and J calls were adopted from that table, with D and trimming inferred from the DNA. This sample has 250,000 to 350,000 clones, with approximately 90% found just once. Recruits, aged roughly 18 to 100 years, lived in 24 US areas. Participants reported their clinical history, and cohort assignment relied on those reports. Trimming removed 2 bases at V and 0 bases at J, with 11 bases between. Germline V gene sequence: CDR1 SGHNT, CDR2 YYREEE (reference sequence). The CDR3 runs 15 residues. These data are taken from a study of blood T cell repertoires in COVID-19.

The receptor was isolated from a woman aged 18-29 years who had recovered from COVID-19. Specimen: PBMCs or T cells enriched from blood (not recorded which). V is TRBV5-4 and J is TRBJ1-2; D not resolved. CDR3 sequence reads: CASSFFGGSNYGYTF. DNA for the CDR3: TGTGCCAGCAGCTTTTTTGGTGGCTCTAACTATGGCTACACCTTC.